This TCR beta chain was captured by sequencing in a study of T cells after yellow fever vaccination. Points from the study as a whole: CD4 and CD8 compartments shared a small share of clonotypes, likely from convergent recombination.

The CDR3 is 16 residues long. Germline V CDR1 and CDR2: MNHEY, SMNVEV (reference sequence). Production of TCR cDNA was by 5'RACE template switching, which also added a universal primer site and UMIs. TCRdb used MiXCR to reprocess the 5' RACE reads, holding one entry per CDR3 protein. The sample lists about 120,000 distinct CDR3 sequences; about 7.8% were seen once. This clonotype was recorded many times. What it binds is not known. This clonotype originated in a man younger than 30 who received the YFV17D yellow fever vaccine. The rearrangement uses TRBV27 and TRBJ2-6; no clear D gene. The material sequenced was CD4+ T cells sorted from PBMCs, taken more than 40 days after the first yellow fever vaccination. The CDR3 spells CPIIPGRPSGANVLTF. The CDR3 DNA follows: TGTCCTATAATTCCCGGACGTCCCTCTGGGGCCAACGTCCTGACTTTC. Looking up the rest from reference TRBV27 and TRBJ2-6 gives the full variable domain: EAQVTQNPRYLITVTGKKLTVTCSQNMNHEYMSWYRQDPGLGLRQIYYSMNVEVTDKGDVPEGYKVSRKEKRNFPLILESPSPNQTSLYFCPIIPGRPSGANVLTFGAGSRLTVL.